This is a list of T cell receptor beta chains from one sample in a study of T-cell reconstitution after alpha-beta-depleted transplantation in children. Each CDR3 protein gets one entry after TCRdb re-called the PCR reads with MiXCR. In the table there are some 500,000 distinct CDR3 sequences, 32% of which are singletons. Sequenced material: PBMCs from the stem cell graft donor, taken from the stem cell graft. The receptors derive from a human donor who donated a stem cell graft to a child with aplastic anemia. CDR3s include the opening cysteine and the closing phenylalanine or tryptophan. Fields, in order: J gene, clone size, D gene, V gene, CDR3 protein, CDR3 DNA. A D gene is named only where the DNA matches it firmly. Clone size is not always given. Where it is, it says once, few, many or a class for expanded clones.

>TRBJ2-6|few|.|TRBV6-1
CASSSDRSGANVLTF
TGTGCCAGCAGCAGCGACAGGTCTGGGGCCAACGTCCTGACTTTC
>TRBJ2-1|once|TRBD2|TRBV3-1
CASRQISGSNEQFF
TGTGCCAGCAGACAAATTAGCGGGAGCAATGAGCAGTTCTTC
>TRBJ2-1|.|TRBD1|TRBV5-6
CASSLNPGQGSEQFF
TGTGCCAGCAGCTTGAATCCGGGACAGGGCAGTGAGCAGTTCTTC
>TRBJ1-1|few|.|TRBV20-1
CSANRDSNTEAFF
TGCAGTGCCAACAGGGATTCGAACACTGAAGCTTTCTTT
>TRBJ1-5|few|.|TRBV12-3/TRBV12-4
CASSPGGSQPQHF
TGTGCCAGCTCCCCGGGGGGAAGTCAGCCCCAGCATTTT
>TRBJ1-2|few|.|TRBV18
CASSLPQRGYTF
TGTGCCAGCTCACTGCCCCAAAGGGGCTACACCTTC
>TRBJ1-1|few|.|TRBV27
CASSSLRGQMNTEAFF
TGTGCCAGCAGCTCCCTTCGTGGGCAGATGAACACTGAAGCTTTCTTT
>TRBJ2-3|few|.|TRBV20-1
CSARDYRTDTQYF
TGCAGTGCTAGAGATTATAGGACAGATACGCAGTATTTT
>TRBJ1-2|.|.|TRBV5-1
CATTTDNYGYTF
TGCGCCACTACGACAGATAACTATGGCTACACCTTC
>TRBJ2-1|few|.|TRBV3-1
CASSQGHLDYYNEQFF
TGTGCCAGCAGCCAAGGGCACCTAGACTACTACAATGAGCAGTTCTTC
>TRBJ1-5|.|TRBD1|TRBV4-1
CASSQDSGGSYQPQHF
TGCGCCAGCAGCCAAGATTCAGGGGGCTCCTATCAGCCCCAGCATTTT
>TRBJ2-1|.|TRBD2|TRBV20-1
CSARDSGEGRENYNEQFF
TGCAGTGCTAGGGATTCGGGTGAGGGGCGGGAGAATTACAATGAGCAGTTCTTC
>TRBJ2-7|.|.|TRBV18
CASSPPSLSSYEQYF
TGTGCCAGCTCACCACCTAGCCTCAGCTCCTACGAGCAGTACTTC
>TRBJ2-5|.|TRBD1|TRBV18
CASSPVSTGGDETQYF
TGTGCCAGCTCACCAGTGTCGACAGGGGGGGACGAGACCCAGTACTTC
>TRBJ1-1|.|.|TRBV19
CASNDWGSEAFF
TGTGCCAGTAATGATTGGGGATCCGAAGCTTTCTTT
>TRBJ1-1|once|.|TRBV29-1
CSVEWGGTVNTEAFF
TGCAGCGTTGAGTGGGGCGGGACGGTGAACACTGAAGCTTTCTTT
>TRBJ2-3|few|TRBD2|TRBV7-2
CASSLVAGESDTQYF
TGTGCCAGCAGCTTGGTAGCGGGAGAATCAGATACGCAGTATTTT
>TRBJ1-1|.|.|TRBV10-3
CAIGRGNTEAFF
TGTGCCATCGGCAGGGGGAACACTGAAGCTTTCTTT
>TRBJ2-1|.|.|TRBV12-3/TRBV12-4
CASSLGPEYNEQFF
TGTGCCAGCAGTTTAGGGCCCGAGTACAATGAGCAGTTCTTC
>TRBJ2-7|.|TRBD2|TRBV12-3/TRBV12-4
CASSLGLAEDSYEQYF
TGTGCCAGCAGTTTGGGACTAGCGGAAGACTCCTACGAGCAGTACTTC
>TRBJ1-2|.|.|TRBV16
CASSQSQSYGYTF
TGTGCCAGCAGCCAATCGCAGTCCTATGGCTACACCTTC
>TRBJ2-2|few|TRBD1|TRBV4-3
CASSRAQGDTGELFF
TGCGCCAGCAGTAGGGCCCAGGGGGACACCGGGGAGCTGTTTTTT
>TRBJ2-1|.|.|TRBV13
CASSFQGTGKQFF
TGTGCCAGCAGCTTCCAGGGCACGGGAAAGCAGTTCTTC
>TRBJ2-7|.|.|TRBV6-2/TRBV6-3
CASIGAPWSHEQYF
TGTGCCAGCATTGGGGCCCCCTGGTCCCACGAGCAGTACTTC
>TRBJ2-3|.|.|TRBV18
CASSPPVREAVALVDTQYF
TGTGCCAGCTCACCACCGGTCCGTGAAGCGGTCGCCTTGGTAGATACGCAGTATTTT
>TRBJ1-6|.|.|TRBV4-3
CASRGGDRSYNSPLHF
TGCGCCAGCAGAGGGGGGGACCGCTCCTATAATTCACCCCTCCACTTT
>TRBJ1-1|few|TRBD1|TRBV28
CASSPPGGTGGEAFF
TGTGCCAGCAGTCCGCCCGGTGGGACAGGGGGTGAGGCTTTCTTT
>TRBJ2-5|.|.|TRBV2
CASSGQTGLETQYF
TGTGCCAGCAGTGGACAGACTGGACTAGAGACCCAGTACTTC
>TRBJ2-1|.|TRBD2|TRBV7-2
CASSLAGGWYNEQFF
TGTGCCAGCAGCTTAGCGGGAGGGTGGTACAATGAGCAGTTCTTC
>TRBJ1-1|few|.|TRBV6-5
CASSYVGHTEAFF
TGTGCCAGCAGTTACGTGGGGCACACTGAAGCTTTCTTT
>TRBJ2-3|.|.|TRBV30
CAWSVKGITDTQYF
TGTGCCTGGAGTGTGAAGGGGATCACAGATACGCAGTATTTT
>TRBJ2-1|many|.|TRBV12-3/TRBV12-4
CASSLGAGLGNEQFF
TGTGCCAGCAGTTTAGGGGCGGGATTGGGCAATGAGCAGTTCTTC
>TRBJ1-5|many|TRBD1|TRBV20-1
CSAGQGNQPQHF
TGCAGCGCTGGACAGGGTAATCAGCCCCAGCATTTT
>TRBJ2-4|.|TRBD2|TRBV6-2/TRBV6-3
CASSQGLAGAVAKNIQYF
TGTGCCAGCAGCCAGGGACTAGCGGGAGCGGTAGCCAAAAACATTCAGTACTTC
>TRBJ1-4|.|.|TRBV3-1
CASSPRGATNEKLFF
TGTGCCAGCAGCCCCCGGGGTGCCACTAATGAAAAACTGTTTTTT
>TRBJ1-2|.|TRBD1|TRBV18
CASHRSGQGDHYGYTF
TGTGCCTCCCACCGGTCGGGGCAGGGGGATCACTATGGCTACACCTTC
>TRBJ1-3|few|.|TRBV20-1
CSARDGRAGNTIYF
TGCAGTGCTAGAGATGGCAGGGCCGGAAACACCATATATTTT
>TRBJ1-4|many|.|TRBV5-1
CASSLGRGTNEKLFF
TGCGCCAGCAGCTTGGGAAGGGGCACTAATGAAAAACTGTTTTTT
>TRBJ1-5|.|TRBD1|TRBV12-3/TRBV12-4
CASSLVGTGGQPQHF
TGTGCCAGCAGTTTGGTCGGGACAGGGGGTCAGCCCCAGCATTTT
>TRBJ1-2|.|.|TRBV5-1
CASRLVGSGYYGYTF
TGCGCCAGCAGACTGGTCGGCTCAGGATACTATGGCTACACCTTC
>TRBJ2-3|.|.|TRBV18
CASSRSSDTQYF
TGTGCCAGCTCAAGGTCTTCAGATACGCAGTATTTT
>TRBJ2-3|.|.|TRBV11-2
CASSPPGPDTQYF
TGTGCCAGCAGCCCTCCCGGCCCAGATACGCAGTATTTT
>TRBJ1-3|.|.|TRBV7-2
CASSLERGNGNTIYF
TGTGCCAGCAGCTTAGAGCGTGGGAATGGAAACACCATATATTTT
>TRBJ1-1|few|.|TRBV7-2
CASSLVRGGEAFF
TGTGCCAGCAGCTTAGTTCGGGGAGGAGAAGCTTTCTTT
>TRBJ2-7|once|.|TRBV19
CASSPGGRTHEQYF
TGTGCCAGCAGTCCCGGGGGCAGGACCCACGAGCAGTACTTC
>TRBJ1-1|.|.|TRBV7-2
CASSLAHQVRNTEAFF
TGTGCCAGCAGCTTAGCTCACCAGGTTAGGAACACTGAAGCTTTCTTT
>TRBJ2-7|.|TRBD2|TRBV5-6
CASSLEGKTSVYEQYF
TGTGCCAGCAGCTTGGAGGGGAAGACTAGCGTCTACGAGCAGTACTTC
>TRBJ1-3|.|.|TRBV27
CASSLGVGVGNTIYF
TGTGCCAGCAGTCTGGGGGTTGGGGTCGGAAACACCATATATTTT
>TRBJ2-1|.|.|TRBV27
CASSVPGTRDPEQFF
TGTGCCAGCAGTGTCCCCGGGACCAGAGATCCTGAGCAGTTCTTC
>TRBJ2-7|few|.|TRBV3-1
CASSQGNLGPYEQYF
TGTGCCAGCAGCCAAGGAAATCTGGGGCCCTACGAGCAGTACTTC
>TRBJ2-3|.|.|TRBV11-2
CASSFSGVRTDTQYF
TGTGCCAGCAGCTTCTCGGGAGTACGGACAGATACGCAGTATTTT
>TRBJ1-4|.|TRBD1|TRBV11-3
CASSGGRGSEKLFF
TGTGCCAGCAGCGGAGGCAGGGGGAGTGAAAAACTGTTTTTT
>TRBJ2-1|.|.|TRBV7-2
CASSLATGGGSEQFF
TGTGCCAGCAGCTTAGCGACCGGTGGAGGGAGCGAGCAGTTCTTC
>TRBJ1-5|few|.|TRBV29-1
CSVGQGNNQPQHF
TGCAGCGTTGGGCAGGGGAACAATCAGCCCCAGCATTTT
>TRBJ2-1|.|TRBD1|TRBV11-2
CASSLGGTGSYNEQFF
TGTGCCAGCAGCTTAGGAGGGACAGGGTCCTACAATGAGCAGTTCTTC